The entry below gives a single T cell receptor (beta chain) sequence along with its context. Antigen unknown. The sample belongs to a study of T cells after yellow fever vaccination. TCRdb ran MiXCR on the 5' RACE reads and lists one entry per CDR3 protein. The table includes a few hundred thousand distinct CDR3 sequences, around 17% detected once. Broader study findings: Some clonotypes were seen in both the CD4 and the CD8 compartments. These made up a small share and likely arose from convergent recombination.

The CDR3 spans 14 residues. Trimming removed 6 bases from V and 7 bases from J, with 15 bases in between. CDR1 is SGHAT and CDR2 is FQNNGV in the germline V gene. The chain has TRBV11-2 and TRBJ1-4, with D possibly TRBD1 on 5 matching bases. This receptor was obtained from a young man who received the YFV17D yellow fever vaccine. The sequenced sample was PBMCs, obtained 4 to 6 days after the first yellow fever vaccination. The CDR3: CASRLTGGGEKLFF. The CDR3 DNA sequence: TGTGCCAGCAGACTGACCGGGGGGGGTGAAAAACTGTTTTTT.